The 14 T cell receptor beta chains presented below share a single source sample, sequenced in a study of Graves' ophthalmopathy and Graves' hyperthyroidism. Amplification from RNA transcripts yielded the TCR beta CDR3 regions. RT-PCR with HTBI primers came first, then second-round multiplex PCR. TCRdb recomputed calls from the multiplex PCR reads with MiXCR, one row per CDR3 protein. The sample has hundreds of thousands of distinct CDR3 sequences, 22% seen once. Sequenced sample: peripheral blood. Receptors originate from a woman younger than 30 with stable Graves' hyperthyroidism. Some clones in this sample may be carry-over from other donors' samples.

This clonotype showed up many times. This rearrangement joins TRBV10-3 to TRBJ1-1; TRBD1 agrees at 7 bases. Trimming at V came to 9 bases and at J to 0 bases, leaving 7 bases not matched to a gene. Looked up from germline, CDR1 is ENHRY and CDR2 is SYGVKD. The CDR3 runs to 14 residues. The CDR3 DNA sequence: TGTGCCATACGACAGGGAGGAATGAACACTGAAGCTTTCTTT. This sequence encodes CAIRQGGMNTEAFF.

J is TRBJ1-1 and V is TRBV11-2; D is perhaps TRBD1 (6 bases). Germline V gene sequence: CDR1 SGHAT, CDR2 FQNNGV. The CDR3 loop spans 15 amino acids. Trimming removed 2 bases at V and 5 bases at J, with 15 bases between. For the CDR3, the DNA is TGTGCCAGCAGCTTATTTGGCAGGGGCGGGACTGAAGCTTTCTTT. Translated, it gives CASSLFGRGGTEAFF.

J is TRBJ1-2 and V is TRBV12-3 or TRBV12-4; maybe TRBD1 (5 bases). Deletions cut 7 bases from V and 5 bases from J, with 14 bases between. The CDR3 totals 13 residues. CDR3: CASTDLGGYGYTF. CDR3 DNA: TGTGCCAGCACCGACCTGGGGGGTTATGGCTACACCTTC.

The chain recombines TRBV6-5 with TRBJ1-5; D not resolved. The germline V gene has CDR1 MNHEY and CDR2 SVGAGI. Between the trimmed V and J ends, which lost 2 bases and 0 bases, there was a span of 8 bases. This CDR3 has 15 residues. For the CDR3, the DNA is TGTGCCAGCAGTTACGATTCCGTTAGCAATCAGCCCCAGCATTTT. Amino acids: CASSYDSVSNQPQHF.

Many counts were recorded for this clonotype. The genes are TRBV12-3 or TRBV12-4 and TRBJ1-2; 7 bases align to TRBD1. V shed 6 bases, J shed 8 bases, and the junction held 9 bases outside the gene matches. The CDR3 loop spans 13 amino acids. The CDR3, as DNA: TGTGCCAGCAGGGCAGAGGGGGCCTGGGGCTACACCTTC. Translating it yields CASRAEGAWGYTF.

This clonotype was counted many times. The rearrangement uses TRBV20-1 and TRBJ1-5, with 7 bases that match TRBD1. The CDR3 is made up of 14 amino acids. The V gene's germline CDR1 is DFQATT and CDR2 SNEGSKA (reference sequence). V was pared by 6 bases and J by 2 bases, with 7 bases of the junction left unmatched. The DNA for the CDR3 is TGCAGTGCCCAAACAGGGGCTCGCAATCAGCCCCAGCATTTT. Translation: CSAQTGARNQPQHF.

There are many counts of this clonotype. The rearrangement links TRBV6-1 to TRBJ2-7; 8 bases fit TRBD2. This CDR3 has 18 residues. Germline trimming cut 2 bases from V and 0 bases from J; bases unmatched to any gene: 12. Germline CDR1 and CDR2: MNHNS and SASEGT. CDR3 residues: CASSEKFTSGGVSYEQYF. Here the CDR3 DNA reads TGTGCCAGCAGTGAAAAGTTTACTAGCGGAGGGGTCTCCTACGAGCAGTACTTC.

Turning to this clonotype: A junction end diverges from the germline sequence, so it may reflect a read error. V gene TRBV12-3 or TRBV12-4 combines with J gene TRBJ2-7, with 8 positions matching TRBD2. The CDR3 consists of 14 residues. In DNA form, the CDR3 reads TGCGCCAGCAGTTCTAGCGGGCCCTCGGAAGAGCAGTACTTC. It translates to CASSSSGPSEEQYF.

This clonotype was detected ten times or more. This chain links TRBV6-5 with TRBJ1-1; unclear D gene. The germline gives CDR1 MNHEY, CDR2 SVGAGI. The V gene lost 1 base and the J gene lost 3 bases, with 6 bases spanning the gap. The CDR3 is 13 residues long. CDR3 in DNA: TGTGCCAGCAGTTACTATAAGGACACTGAAGCTTTCTTT. Residues: CASSYYKDTEAFF.

The chain is built from TRBV7-8 and TRBJ1-5, with TRBD1 as a possible D gene (5 bases). Per germline, CDR1 SGHVS and CDR2 FQNEAQ. V was cut by 5 bases and J by 1 base, with 12 bases left in between. This CDR3 contains 15 residues. The CDR3: CASSAQGTSNQPQHF. DNA of the CDR3: TGTGCCAGCAGCGCCCAAGGGACGAGCAATCAGCCCCAGCATTTT. Drawing the rest from reference TRBV7-8 and TRBJ1-5, the complete variable domain is GAGVSQSPRYKVAKRGQDVALRCDPISGHVSLFWYQQALGQGPEFLTYFQNEAQLDKSGLPSDRFFAERPEGSVSTLKIQRTQQEDSAVYLCASSAQGTSNQPQHFGDGTRLSIL.

A word on this clonotype: A much bigger clone sits one base away, suggesting this may be a read error. This rearrangement joins TRBV19 to TRBJ2-7; tentatively, D is TRBD2 (5 bases). This CDR3 is built from 15 residues. Germline lookup yields CDR1 LNHDA and CDR2 SQIVND (reference sequence). For the CDR3, the DNA is TGTGCCAGTAGTATCGTGGCTAGCCTCTCCTACGAGCATTACTTC. Translated, it gives CASSIVASLSYEHYF.

This clonotype was recorded a few times. The rearrangement uses TRBV19 and TRBJ1-2; D unresolved. V shed 5 bases and J shed 2 bases, with 12 bases lying between them. The CDR3 length is 14 residues. The germline V gene has CDR1 LNHDA and CDR2 SQIVND (reference sequence). The CDR3 is CASSPGVGNYGYTF. In DNA, the CDR3 is TGTGCCAGTAGTCCTGGAGTAGGCAACTATGGCTACACCTTC.

This chain connects TRBV20-1 to TRBJ2-7; D may be TRBD2 (5 bases). The CDR3 is 17 amino acids. From germline, CDR1 is DFQATT and CDR2 SNEGSKA (reference sequence). The V gene lost 6 bases and the J gene lost 3 bases, with 27 bases spanning the gap. The CDR3: CSASPRHTRIFNYEQYF. The CDR3 DNA follows: TGCAGTGCCTCCCCGCGTCATACTAGGATCTTCAACTACGAGCAGTACTTC.

This clonotype was seen only a few times. The chain recombines TRBV3-1 with TRBJ2-5; either TRBD1 or TRBD2 may fit D (6 bases each). Germline loops: CDR1 LGHDT, CDR2 YNNKEL (reference sequence). CDR3 length: 13 residues. Trimming removed 1 base at V and 7 bases at J, with 10 bases between. The CDR3 loop reads CASSQGGAVTQYF. Here the CDR3 DNA reads TGTGCCAGCAGCCAAGGGGGGGCCGTGACCCAGTACTTC.